The following is a TCR beta chain sequence with its context. The antigen it recognizes is unknown. There are no base qualities to consult, and no much larger clone falls within one base. V loses 2 bases of germline sequence and J loses 3 bases, and the interval between the two ends is 13 bases. CDR1 and CDR2 were assigned from the germline V gene (reference sequence) as GTSNPN and SVGIG. Spanning cysteine to phenylalanine, the CDR3 consists of 15 amino acids. The retained sequence is limited to the CDR3, 45 bases, with the frame set at the first base. This entry is derived from a study of cytomegalovirus exposure and HLA in healthy donors (dated by TCRdb to the late 2010s). For the study in its entirety: According to a later analysis, one platform produced both the 120 validation repertoires and the 700 or so repertoires of the first cohort. To predict cytomegalovirus infection status, the study brought together high-throughput TCR immunosequencing, statistical association of individual TCRs with disease status, and machine learning. A separate validation cohort of 100 to 150 different subjects was used in addition to the roughly 700-subject first cohort. The aim of the study was to test whether cataloging public T cell receptors could identify signatures of past pathogen exposure. The paper as a whole reports these results and caveats: A total of 150 or so TCR beta chains were listed by the study as associated with cytomegalovirus. A later analysis found that TCRs clustered in the first cohort also tended to co-occur in the 95 to 150 validation repertoires, with approximately 94% of cluster scores above 0. In vitro tests confirmed that a few of the cytomegalovirus-associated TCR beta chains recognize cytomegalovirus antigens. A later analysis lacked HLA typing for the validation cohort, so it scored co-occurrence in that cohort across all 110 or so repertoires. The authors suggested that the approach could potentially be extended to other disease states and immunological phenotypes. The classifier was reported to diagnose cytomegalovirus status with high specificity and sensitivity in both the original cohort and the validation cohort. Across donors, most TCR sequences were observed very rarely, whereas some public TCRs were present in many individuals.

The library came from the immunoSEQ multiplex PCR assay. The original pipeline was this. A statistical classification framework was developed to diagnose cytomegalovirus status using the catalog of TCR beta chain sequences. Imported from immuneACCESS, the table was reduced by TCRdb to in-frame sequences with V and J called. These copies leave out some clones; in studies compared against another copy, an unresolved V gene accounts for under half, and the cause of the remainder is not known. V and J calls plus clone size are reproduced from that table; the DNA served to infer D and trimming. Counted in this sample were 100,000 to 150,000 clones; about 88% of them appeared once. Of the sample, approximately 1% is held by the ten largest clones. Donors formed part of the validation cohort, which comprised 120 subjects and was distinct from the first cohort of 670 or so subjects.

The rearranged chain carries TRBV30 and TRBJ1-4; TRBD1 is perhaps the D gene, given 5 matching bases. This clonotype originated in a woman younger than 35 in good health and CMV-seronegative. The sample consisted of PBMCs. CDR3 protein: CAWSPLDNANEKLFF. The DNA sequence follows: TGTGCCTGGAGTCCTTTGGACAACGCTAATGAAAAACTGTTTTTT.